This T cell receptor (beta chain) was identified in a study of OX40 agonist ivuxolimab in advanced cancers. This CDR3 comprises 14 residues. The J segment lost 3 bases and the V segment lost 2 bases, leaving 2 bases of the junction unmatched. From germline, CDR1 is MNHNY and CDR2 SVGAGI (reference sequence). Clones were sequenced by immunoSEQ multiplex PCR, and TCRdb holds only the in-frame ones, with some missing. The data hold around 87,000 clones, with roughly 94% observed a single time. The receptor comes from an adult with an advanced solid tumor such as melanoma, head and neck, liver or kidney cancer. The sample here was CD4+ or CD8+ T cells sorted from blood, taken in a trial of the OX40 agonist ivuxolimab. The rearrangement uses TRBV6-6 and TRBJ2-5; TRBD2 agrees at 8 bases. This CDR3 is CASSYVAGKETQYF. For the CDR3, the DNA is TGTGCCAGCAGTTACGTAGCGGGGAAAGAGACCCAGTACTTC.